The clone carrying this TCR beta chain was counted a few times. This sample was included in a study of T-cell memory formation after mild COVID-19. Across the study: Across donors, TCR clusters were largely donor specific.

Germline values: CDR1 SGHRS, CDR2 YFSETQ. There are 14 residues in the CDR3. The ends lost 6 bases at V and 3 bases at J; junction bases unmatched: 5. Via MiXCR, TCRdb re-called the 5' RACE reads, giving one row per CDR3 protein. Among roughly 610,000 distinct CDR3 sequences listed, 17% were seen once. The sequencing input was PBMCs or a T cell subset sorted from them (not recorded which). The gene calls are TRBV5-1 and TRBJ1-3; 8 positions agree with TRBD1. The sequence was obtained from an adult woman who had mild COVID-19 (a few samples of this study predate the infection). Cell type and time point are not known. The CDR3 loop reads CASKDREDGNTIYF. The CDR3, as DNA: TGCGCCAGCAAGGACAGGGAAGATGGAAACACCATATATTTT.